Listed here are 5 T cell receptor beta chains from one sample, sequenced in a study of cytomegalovirus exposure and HLA in healthy donors. Vbeta (60) and Jbeta (13) primers were used in the PCR. Sequencing was performed with immunoSEQ multiplex PCR; in TCRdb, only in-frame clones are kept and a portion is missing. This table has about 200,000 clones, about four fifths appearing once. Sequencing input: PBMCs. The receptors stem from a man in his late teens or twenties in good health and CMV-seronegative.

J is TRBJ2-5 and V is TRBV27; 12 bases align to TRBD2. TRBJ2-7 matches the DNA end more closely, so the J call is doubtful. There are 15 residues in the CDR3. The germline CDR1 and CDR2 sequences are MNHEY and SMNVEV (reference sequence). The CDR3 DNA is TGTGCCAGCAGTTCCCGGACTAGCGGGACCTACGAGCAGTACTTC. Amino acid sequence: CASSSRTSGTYEQYF.

V is TRBV5-5 and J is TRBJ1-5; D not certain. Per germline, CDR1 SGHKS and CDR2 YYEKEE (reference sequence). The CDR3 is 14 amino acids. V lost 0 bases to trimming and J lost 0 bases, with 4 bases between them. The CDR3 loop reads CASSLAVSNQPQHF. The CDR3 DNA reads TGTGCCAGCAGCTTGGCGGTTAGCAATCAGCCCCAGCATTTT.

This chain joins TRBV7-9 and TRBJ2-2, with 7 bases lining up with TRBD2. The V and J ends lost 5 bases and 4 bases, in that order; junction bases with no gene match: 7. CDR3 length: 15 residues. In germline, CDR1 is SEHNR, CDR2 FQNEAQ (reference sequence). The CDR3 spells CASSRTSGTTGELFF. CDR3 in DNA: TGTGCCAGCAGCAGGACGAGCGGGACCACCGGGGAGCTGTTTTTT.

For this clone: Other DNA sequences of this sample code for an identical CDR3. This chain joins TRBV5-6 and TRBJ2-1; no definite D call. This CDR3 has 12 amino acids. V gave up 0 bases and J gave up 7 bases, with 5 bases separating them. Looked up from germline, CDR1 is SGHDT and CDR2 is YYEEEE. As DNA, the CDR3 is TGTGCCAGCAGCTTGGCCTCTAATGAGCAGTTCTTC. This gives the protein CASSLASNEQFF.

This rearrangement joins TRBV7-2 to TRBJ1-3; D gene uncertain. The germline gives CDR1 SGHTA, CDR2 FQGNSA. The CDR3 runs 14 residues. Trimming removed 5 bases at V and 8 bases at J, with 16 bases between. The CDR3 sequence is CASSPTGVIDTIYF. In DNA, the CDR3 is TGTGCCAGCAGCCCCACCGGGGTAATAGACACCATATATTTT.